One sample yielded the 30 T cell receptor beta chains listed below, sequenced in a study of T cells in tuberculosis. Cells were sorted from thawed PBMC rested overnight and stained with GMM-loaded CD1B tetramer, viability dye and anti-CD3. The lipid loaded on the CD1B tetramers was C32 glucose monomycolate from Rhodococcus equi. TCRdb's copy holds only in-frame clones and misses some; the assay was immunoSEQ multiplex PCR. The sample contains 70,000 to 95,000 clones, just over 90% of which appear only once. Material for sequencing was CD1b-GMM tetramer-negative cells sorted from PBMCs. Receptors were obtained from an adult woman with latent tuberculosis.

The V and J genes are TRBV7-2 and TRBJ1-1; TRBD1 matches at 8 bases. The CDR3 is 16 amino acids. The trim removed 5 bases at V and 1 base at J, leaving 9 bases unmatched. The germline gives CDR1 SGHTA, CDR2 FQGNSA. In DNA, the CDR3 is TGTGCCAGCAGCCCAAAGCGGGACAGGAGGAACACTGAAGCTTTCTTT. This codes for CASSPKRDRRNTEAFF.

Of note for this clone: Germline and junction disagree at one end, which may indicate a read error. The V call is TRBV7-7, the J call TRBJ1-1; D remains unclear. CDR1 and CDR2 (germline): SSHAT, FNYEAQ (reference sequence). The CDR3 runs 16 residues. The CDR3 region is CASSAIRSGMNTEAFF. The CDR3 coding sequence is TGTGCTAGCAGCGCCATCCGCTCGGGGATGAACACTGAAGCTTTCTTT.

The gene calls are TRBV5-4 and TRBJ1-1, with TRBD1 matching 8 bases. The V gene end was trimmed by 4 bases and the J gene end by 1 base; junction bases not matched to a gene: 9. CDR1 and CDR2 from the germline V gene are SGHNT and YYREEE (reference sequence). The CDR3 totals 16 residues. The CDR3, as DNA: TGTGCCAGCAGCACACCGAGGACAGGGAGGAACACTGAAGCTTTCTTT. Its translation: CASSTPRTGRNTEAFF.

The chain recombines TRBV5-4 with TRBJ2-1; D gene ambiguous. Between the trimmed V and J ends, which lost 1 base and 7 bases, there was a span of 9 bases. From germline, CDR1 is SGHNT and CDR2 YYREEE (reference sequence). This CDR3 comprises 13 residues. CDR3: CASSLRSRNEQFF. The CDR3 DNA sequence: TGTGCCAGCAGCTTGCGCTCTAGGAATGAGCAGTTCTTC.

The chain is built from TRBV9 and TRBJ1-2, with 9 nucleotides matching TRBD1. Germline lookup yields CDR1 SGDLS and CDR2 YYNGEE. The CDR3 consists of 14 residues. After removal of 6 bases from V and 7 bases from J, the junction contained 10 bases not matched to a gene. This CDR3 reads CASTQGQGWGGYTF. CDR3 in DNA: TGTGCCAGCACCCAGGGACAGGGATGGGGTGGCTACACCTTC.

V gene TRBV5-1 combines with J gene TRBJ2-2; D remains ambiguous. The CDR3 has 13 residues. Germline values: CDR1 SGHRS, CDR2 YFSETQ. V lost 0 bases, J lost 9 bases, and 9 bases lay in between. The CDR3 region is CASSLDPFRELFF. The CDR3, as DNA: TGCGCCAGCAGCTTGGATCCGTTTAGGGAGCTGTTTTTT.

The rearrangement joins TRBV2 to TRBJ2-7; TRBD2 might be the D (5 bases). V lost 5 bases and J lost 0, with 14 bases in between. The CDR3 consists of 15 residues. CDR1 is SNHLY and CDR2 is FYNNEI in the germline V gene. CDR3 protein: CASSPLEDLSYEQYF. The CDR3 DNA reads TGTGCCAGCAGTCCTTTGGAGGACCTCTCCTACGAGCAGTACTTC.

This clone was counted once. The chain employs TRBV5-4 and TRBJ2-3, with D possibly matching TRBD1 (5 bases). Trimming shortened V by 2 bases and J by 4 bases, and 11 bases separated the two germline ends. From germline, CDR1 is SGHNT and CDR2 YYREEE (reference sequence). This CDR3 has 14 residues. CDR3 coding DNA: TGTGCCAGCAGCTTCGCCGTGGGGCCAGATACGCAGTATTTT. The encoded protein is CASSFAVGPDTQYF.

V gene TRBV25-1 combines with J gene TRBJ2-7, with no clear D. V lost 0 bases and J lost 7, with 4 bases in between. The length of the CDR3 is 11 residues. Germline-derived CDR1 and CDR2 are MGHDK and SYGVNS. The CDR3 spells CASSEYLEQYF. The CDR3 bases are TGTGCCAGCAGTGAATATCTGGAGCAGTACTTC.

The J gene is TRBJ1-1, the V gene TRBV18, with a weak D call TRBD1 (6 bases). Germline CDR1 is KGHSH and CDR2 is LQKENI. This CDR3 has 13 residues. The V end was cut by 6 bases, the J end by 4 bases, with 12 bases between. The CDR3 region is CASSLSGATEAFF. The CDR3 DNA reads TGTGCCAGCTCCCTATCAGGGGCCACTGAAGCTTTCTTT.

Only a few counts were recorded for this clone. This chain connects TRBV5-4 to TRBJ1-2; 8 bases are a match to TRBD1. This CDR3 comprises 13 residues. Germline loops: CDR1 SGHNT, CDR2 YYREEE (reference sequence). V dropped 4 bases and J dropped 7; count of bases not matched to a gene: 6. This CDR3 reads CASSVGQGFGYTF. The DNA of the CDR3 is TGTGCCAGCAGCGTCGGACAGGGATTTGGCTACACCTTC.

This clone was recorded once. This rearrangement joins TRBV6-1 to TRBJ2-3, with 9 bases identical to TRBD2. V shed 8 bases, J shed 2 bases, and the junction held 5 bases outside the gene matches. CDR3 length: 14 residues. CDR1 and CDR2 (germline): MNHNS, SASEGT. The CDR3 protein is CASRRLADTDTQYF. The CDR3 DNA sequence: TGTGCCAGCCGCCGACTAGCGGACACAGATACGCAGTATTTT.

This clone was seen just once. The chain combines TRBV4-2 with TRBJ1-5; D gene unclear. CDR3 size: 14 residues. Germline-derived CDR1 and CDR2 are LGHNA and YNFKEQ. V shed 1 base and J shed 1 base, with 5 bases lying between them. The CDR3 loop reads CASSQGPSNQPQHF. The CDR3 DNA reads TGTGCCAGCAGCCAAGGGCCAAGCAATCAGCCCCAGCATTTT.

The table lists this clone with a count of one. V usage is TRBV10-3 and J usage is TRBJ1-2; 7 nucleotides match TRBD1. CDR1 and CDR2 (germline): ENHRY, SYGVKD. The CDR3 spans 12 residues. V gave up 10 bases and J gave up 7 bases; unmatched junction bases: 9. CDR3 protein: CASRTGLLGYTF. DNA for the CDR3: TGTGCCAGCCGGACAGGATTGCTTGGCTACACCTTC.

The genes are TRBV5-6 and TRBJ2-1; D is unclear. The germline V gene encodes CDR1 SGHDT and CDR2 YYEEEE. The V and J ends lost 0 bases and 10 bases respectively, with 8 bases between them. This CDR3 region has 12 residues. The DNA of the CDR3 is TGTGCCAGCAGCTTGGAAGACACCGAGCAGTTCTTC. Its translation is CASSLEDTEQFF.

The chain couples TRBV28 to TRBJ1-2, with TRBD1 identical over 10 bases. Germline CDR1 MDHEN, CDR2 SYDVKM. The CDR3 is 16 residues long. After removal of 10 bases from V and 4 bases from J, the junction contained 15 bases not matched to a gene. This CDR3 reads CAIYGTGDPGGYGYTF. The CDR3 DNA reads as TGTGCCATTTACGGGACAGGGGATCCCGGAGGCTATGGCTACACCTTC.

This rearrangement joins TRBV28 to TRBJ1-1; tentative D call: TRBD1 (6 bases). The CDR3 is 11 residues long. Germline lookup yields CDR1 MDHEN and CDR2 SYDVKM. The ends were cut back, 6 bases at V and 7 bases at J, with 9 bases in the middle. The CDR3 nucleotides are TGTGCCAGCAGACTACAGGGTGAAGCTTTCTTT. The encoded protein is CASRLQGEAFF.

This rearrangement joins TRBV5-1 to TRBJ1-6; the match to TRBD1 covers 9 bases. This CDR3 spans 16 amino acids. Looked up from germline, CDR1 is SGHRS and CDR2 is YFSETQ. The V and J ends lost 0 bases and 9 bases, in that order; junction bases with no gene match: 7. CDR3 coding DNA: TGCGCCAGCAGCTTGGCGGGACAGGGACATAGTTCACCCCTCCACTTT. Its translation: CASSLAGQGHSSPLHF.

This rearrangement joins TRBV7-2 to TRBJ1-1; D is unresolved. CDR3 length: 13 amino acids. The germline V and J ends were trimmed by 5 bases and 0 bases, with 7 bases remaining between them. In germline, CDR1 is SGHTA, CDR2 FQGNSA. The CDR3 sequence is CASSTQLNTEAFF. The CDR3 DNA reads TGTGCCAGCAGCACACAGCTGAACACTGAAGCTTTCTTT.

V gene TRBV27 combines with J gene TRBJ1-6, with 7 nucleotides matching TRBD1. CDR1 MNHEY and CDR2 SMNVEV come from the germline V gene (reference sequence). Unmatched junction bases numbered 8, after V lost 4 bases and J lost 8 bases. The CDR3 loop spans 15 amino acids. The CDR3 spells CASSYLDRDYSPLHF. CDR3 sequence (DNA): TGTGCCAGCAGTTACTTAGACAGGGACTATTCACCCCTCCACTTT.

The chain recombines TRBV6-6 with TRBJ1-2; D unresolved. The V gene's germline CDR1 is MNHNY and CDR2 SVGAGI (reference sequence). V was pared by 4 bases and J by 0 bases, with 9 bases between. The CDR3 covers 14 residues. As DNA, the CDR3 is TGTGCCAGCAGTTTGGGCAGGTCTAACTATGGCTACACCTTC. Its translation is CASSLGRSNYGYTF.

This clone has only one observation. The CDR3 loop reads CASSASLGAGRVFETQYF. For the CDR3, the DNA is TGTGCCAGCAGTGCGAGTCTGGGGGCGGGGAGGGTGTTCGAGACCCAGTACTTC. The chain is built from TRBV25-1 and TRBJ2-5, with D possibly being TRBD2 (7 bases). Deletions cut 4 bases from V and 5 bases from J, with 26 bases between. The V gene's germline CDR1 is MGHDK and CDR2 SYGVNS. CDR3 length: 18 amino acids.

V gene TRBV6-5 combines with J gene TRBJ1-2, with D possibly matching TRBD1 (5 bases). There are 12 residues in the CDR3. In germline, CDR1 is MNHEY, CDR2 SVGAGI. V was shortened by 9 bases and J by 0 bases, with 8 bases between the two germline ends. In DNA form, the CDR3 reads TGTGCCAGGATGACAGCTAACTATGGCTACACCTTC. This sequence encodes CARMTANYGYTF.

This chain joins TRBV2 and TRBJ1-3; the D is unclear. The CDR3 contains 17 residues. The germline CDR1 and CDR2 sequences are SNHLY and FYNNEI. The germline V and J ends were trimmed by 0 bases and 0 bases, with 12 bases remaining between them. In nucleotides, the CDR3 is TGTGCCAGCAGTGAAGCCCTTACAGTTTACTCTGGAAACACCATATATTTT. This translates into CASSEALTVYSGNTIYF.

The chain has TRBV5-1 and TRBJ2-7; 7 bases are shared with TRBD1. CDR3 length equals 15 residues. The germline CDR1 and CDR2 sequences are SGHRS and YFSETQ. The junction had 10 bases not matched to a gene; V was cut back by 4 bases and J by 3 bases. CDR3 amino acids: CASSTTGKFNYEQYF. CDR3 bases: TGCGCCAGCAGCACGACAGGGAAATTCAACTACGAGCAGTACTTC.

The chain joins TRBV27 to TRBJ2-7; TRBD1 agrees at 10 bases. CDR1 is MNHEY and CDR2 is SMNVEV in the germline V gene (reference sequence). V lost 5 bases to trimming and J lost 5 bases; unmatched junction nucleotides: 12. The CDR3 loop spans 16 amino acids. The CDR3 sequence is CASSTLTGTGVHEQYV. The CDR3 DNA sequence: TGTGCCAGCAGTACCTTAACCGGGACAGGGGTCCACGAGCAGTACGTC.

The chain employs TRBV6-1 and TRBJ2-1; tentative D call: TRBD1 (6 bases). The CDR3 consists of 13 residues. V was pared by 3 bases and J by 6 bases, with 9 bases between. The germline gives CDR1 MNHNS, CDR2 SASEGT. CDR3 residues: CASSDRGGNEQFF. In DNA form, the CDR3 reads TGTGCCAGCAGTGATCGAGGGGGCAATGAGCAGTTCTTC.

This clone was seen a few times. J is TRBJ1-6 and V is TRBV7-2; a weak D match, TRBD1 (5 bases). The V end was cut by 5 bases, the J end by 7 bases, with 9 bases between. Germline V gene data show CDR1 as SGHTA and CDR2 as FQGNSA. The CDR3 has 13 residues. CDR3 DNA sequence: TGTGCCAGCAGCCCAACAGGAAATTCACCCCTCCACTTT. This codes for CASSPTGNSPLHF.

The gene calls are TRBV10-3 and TRBJ1-3; D is possibly TRBD1 (5 bases). Per germline, CDR1 ENHRY and CDR2 SYGVKD. This CDR3 has 17 residues. The V gene lost 6 bases and the J gene lost 1 base, with 19 bases spanning the gap. CDR3 amino acids: CAISAGGGGTSGNTIYF. The CDR3 bases are TGTGCCATCAGCGCCGGTGGGGGGGGGACGTCTGGAAACACCATATATTTT.

The J gene is TRBJ2-1, the V gene TRBV19, with D possibly TRBD1 on 5 matching bases. CDR3 length equals 15 residues. Between the trimmed V and J ends, which lost 10 bases and 0 bases, there was a span of 16 bases. Germline V gene data show CDR1 as LNHDA and CDR2 as SQIVND (reference sequence). Here the CDR3 DNA reads TGTGCCACCTGCCCTAAAAGGGGCTCCTACAATGAGCAGTTCTTC. Translating it yields CATCPKRGSYNEQFF.